Following are 2 T cell receptor beta chains from one sample sequenced in a study of monozygotic twins with inflammatory bowel disease. TCRdb reprocessed the 5' RACE reads, with one entry per CDR3 protein and no DNA. Its clone listing holds about 440,000 distinct CDR3 sequences. Sequences were obtained from blood. These TCRs come from a human donor with ulcerative colitis or Crohn's disease, or a healthy co-twin of an affected twin (not recorded which).

This chain links TRBV4-3 with TRBJ1-2. Germline V CDR1 and CDR2: LGHNA, YSLEER. The CDR3 consists of 15 residues. CDR3 protein: CASSQEKDLLGGYTF.

J is TRBJ2-2 and V is TRBV20-1; without DNA, the TCRdb call of TRBD1 cannot be checked. Germline V gene lookup returns CDR1 DFQATT and CDR2 SNEGSKA (reference sequence). CDR3 length: 16 amino acids. CDR3 region: CSARASDRGKIGELFF.